Listed here is a single T cell receptor beta chain. Its target is unknown. Unique-molecular-identifier-tagged TCR beta cDNA libraries were used. T cells numbering about 0.9 to 10 million yielded cDNA molecules that totaled about 500,000. Using its own MiXCR run on the PCR reads, TCRdb lists one record per CDR3 protein. Among some 890,000 distinct CDR3 sequences listed, roughly 50% were seen once. The entry originates in a study of post-analysis software for immune sequencing data. Overall study context: As for disease course, relapsing-remitting, secondary progressive and progressive-relapsing multiple sclerosis were all included. Regarding the study as a whole: The five TRBV segments detected at higher frequency in patients than in controls included TRBV5-6, TRBV5-1 and TRBV20-1. People with multiple sclerosis had a significantly lower normalized Chao1 diversity than controls did.

The CDR3 is 14 residues long. Germline loops: CDR1 SQVTM, CDR2 ANQGSEA. The chain recombines TRBV29-1 with TRBJ2-5, with D perhaps TRBD2 (6 bases). The closer fit of TRBJ2-7 to the DNA end suggests the J call may be wrong. The origin of this receptor is a girl between 5 and 17 years old with multiple sclerosis. The material sequenced was blood. The CDR3 nucleotides are TGCAGCGTGGGTCACCGGGAGTCTGTCGGCGAGCAGTACTTC. Protein product: CSVGHRESVGEQYF.